One and the same sample provided the 15 T cell receptor beta chains below, sequenced in a study of T cells in Graves' hyperthyroidism and ophthalmopathy. The CDR3 regions of TCR beta were amplified from RNA transcripts. A set of HTBI primers served as the primers for a first-round RT-PCR of the TCR CDR3. MiXCR, run by TCRdb on the multiplex PCR reads, gives a single entry per CDR3 protein. The repertoire holds around 350,000 distinct CDR3 sequences, with roughly 15% as singletons. The specimen was blood. These receptors all stem from a woman between 25 and 40 years old with Graves' ophthalmopathy.

Of note for this clonotype: One base away lies a much larger clone, so this may be a sequencing read error. The V and J genes are TRBV20-1 and TRBJ1-5; a weak D match, TRBD1 (6 bases). The CDR3 spans 14 residues. Trimming removed 1 base at V and 3 bases at J, with 10 bases between. The germline V gene encodes CDR1 DFQATT and CDR2 SNEGSKA (reference sequence). The CDR3 sequence is CSARGPGVNQPQHF. DNA of the CDR3: TGCAGTGCTAGAGGTCCAGGGGTCAATCAGCCCCAGCATTTT.

This clonotype was recorded at least ten times. V gene TRBV5-1 combines with J gene TRBJ2-7; D gene uncertain. The CDR3 sequence is 16 residues long. Trimming removed 4 bases from V and 0 bases from J, with 17 bases in between. Germline values: CDR1 SGHRS, CDR2 YFSETQ. The CDR3 loop is CASSPTWGSTSYEQYF. The CDR3 DNA is TGCGCCAGCAGCCCCACCTGGGGATCCACCTCCTACGAGCAGTACTTC.

This chain uses TRBV28 with TRBJ1-4, with TRBD1 matching 9 bases. The V segment lost 4 bases and the J segment 7 bases; nucleotides outside the gene matches: 13. Looked up from germline, CDR1 is MDHEN and CDR2 is SYDVKM. CDR3 size: 17 residues. CDR3 sequence reads: CASSSFFTDRGGEKLFF. In DNA form, the CDR3 reads TGTGCCAGCAGTTCTTTTTTTACGGACAGGGGAGGTGAAAAACTGTTTTTT. Filled out from reference TRBV28 and TRBJ1-4, the complete variable domain reads DVKVTQSSRYLVKRTGEKVFLECVQDMDHENMFWYRQDPGLGLRLIYFSYDVKMKEKGDIPEGYSVSREKKERFSLILESASTNQTSMYLCASSSFFTDRGGEKLFFGSGTQLSVL.

This clonotype appeared a few times. The chain employs TRBV7-9 and TRBJ2-2; D is undetermined. The CDR3 spans 13 residues. Germline-derived CDR1 and CDR2 are SEHNR and FQNEAQ (reference sequence). Trimming cost V 8 bases and J 0 bases, with 7 bases left between them. The CDR3 region has the DNA TGTGCCAGCCTGCGCACGAACACCGGGGAGCTGTTTTTT. It is translated as CASLRTNTGELFF. The whole variable domain, remainder taken from reference TRBV7-9 and TRBJ2-2, is DTGVSQNPRHKITKRGQNVTFRCDPISEHNRLYWYRQTLGQGPEFLTYFQNEAQLEKSRLLSDRFSAERPKGSFSTLEIQRTEQGDSAMYLCASLRTNTGELFFGEGSRLTVL.

This clonotype was counted a few times. The germline gene is not matched at one end of the junction; a read error may be the cause. This chain joins TRBV6-1 and TRBJ2-2; perhaps TRBD2 as D (6 bases). The CDR3 spans 14 residues. Per germline, CDR1 MNHNS and CDR2 SASEGT. This CDR3 is CASINSANTGGLFF. The CDR3 DNA follows: TGTGCCAGCATCAACAGCGCGAACACCGGGGGGCTGTTTTTT.

This clonotype was picked up many times. This chain joins TRBV9 and TRBJ2-7; weak D call: TRBD1 (7 bases). Per the germline V gene, CDR1 is SGDLS and CDR2 is YYNGEE. With 3 bases removed from V and 0 bases from J, the gap between germline ends came to 13 bases. This CDR3 has 15 amino acids. The CDR3 protein is CASSATGDFSYEQYF. The CDR3 DNA sequence: TGTGCCAGCAGCGCCACAGGGGACTTCTCCTACGAGCAGTACTTC.

The sample holds a few counts of this clonotype. V gene TRBV6-1 combines with J gene TRBJ1-5; possibly TRBD1 for D (5 bases). This CDR3 has 15 residues. V lost 3 bases and J 7 bases, leaving 16 bases between the germline ends. CDR1 is MNHNS and CDR2 is SASEGT in the germline V gene. The CDR3: CASSEGVRSRQPQHF. CDR3 nucleotides: TGTGCCAGCAGTGAGGGGGTCCGCTCTCGGCAGCCCCAGCATTTT.

The chain combines TRBV27 with TRBJ1-5, with unresolved D. Germline values: CDR1 MNHEY, CDR2 SMNVEV (reference sequence). V lost 6 bases, J lost 5 bases, and 14 bases lay in between. The CDR3 sequence is 14 residues long. The chain's CDR3 is CASSQMDGYQPQHF. DNA of the CDR3: TGTGCCAGCAGCCAAATGGACGGGTATCAGCCCCAGCATTTT.

As to this clonotype: With a much larger clone just one base away, this may be a read error. This chain uses TRBV20-1 with TRBJ2-1; D may match TRBD1 or TRBD2 (5 bases each). Germline V gene lookup returns CDR1 DFQATT and CDR2 SNEGSKA (reference sequence). V was shortened by 2 bases and J by 8 bases, with 19 bases between the two germline ends. This CDR3 is built from 15 residues. The CDR3 nucleotides read TGCAGTGCTAGAACCTCTAGGGGACCTTACGATGAGCAGTTCTTC. This encodes CSARTSRGPYDEQFF.

To note about this clonotype: A much larger clone sits a single nucleotide away, making a read error possible. The rearrangement links TRBV7-8 to TRBJ2-1, with a tentative D call TRBD1 (6 bases). Deletions cut 4 bases from V and 4 bases from J, with 17 bases between. This CDR3 is 16 amino acids long. CDR1 SGHVS and CDR2 FQNEAQ come from the germline V gene. The CDR3 DNA reads TGTGCCAGCAGCTACGGACAGCCCTGGGGTTACAATGAGCAGTTCTTC. It encodes CASSYGQPWGYNEQFF.

This clonotype was found many times. The chain couples TRBV20-1 to TRBJ1-1; D gene ambiguous. V shed 0 bases and J shed 1 base, with 21 bases lying between them. There are 18 residues in the CDR3. The V gene's germline CDR1 is DFQATT and CDR2 SNEGSKA (reference sequence). CDR3 region: CSARDPDQPKRKNTEAFF. CDR3 DNA: TGCAGTGCTAGAGACCCGGACCAGCCCAAACGCAAGAACACTGAAGCTTTCTTT.

This chain connects TRBV4-1 to TRBJ2-1; TRBD2 matches 9 bases. CDR3 length: 15 amino acids. The J segment lost 12 bases and the V segment lost 5 bases, leaving 14 bases of the junction unmatched. Germline V gene sequence: CDR1 MGHRA, CDR2 YSYEKL. CDR3 amino acids: CASSFPAGGREGQFF. The CDR3 bases are TGCGCCAGCAGCTTCCCCGCCGGGGGGCGGGAGGGGCAGTTCTTC.

This clonotype showed up many times. V is TRBV19 and J is TRBJ2-1; D unresolved. The V gene lost 5 bases and the J gene lost 0 bases, with 8 bases spanning the gap. This CDR3 region has 14 residues. Germline V lookup: CDR1 LNHDA, CDR2 SQIVND (reference sequence). CDR3 DNA sequence: TGTGCCAGTAGTCGCGGCTTCTCCTACAATGAGCAGTTCTTC. Protein: CASSRGFSYNEQFF.

This clonotype was counted a few times. A junction end diverges from the germline sequence, so it may reflect a read error. This chain joins TRBV7-7 and TRBJ2-1, with a weak D call TRBD2 (5 bases). The V gene's germline CDR1 is SSHAT and CDR2 FNYEAQ (reference sequence). The CDR3 is made up of 13 amino acids. The CDR3 is CASSPSGRDEQFF. In nucleotides, the CDR3 is TGTGCTAGCAGCCCGAGCGGCAGAGATGAGCAGTTCTTC.

In its sample, this clonotype was seen many times. V usage is TRBV11-2 and J usage is TRBJ2-3, with TRBD2 matching 8 bases. The V gene's germline CDR1 is SGHAT and CDR2 FQNNGV. This CDR3 spans 16 amino acids. Trimming cost V 5 bases and J 4 bases; bases outside gene matches: 11. The chain's CDR3 is CASSDGTSTWPDTQYF. DNA for the CDR3: TGTGCCAGCAGCGACGGGACTAGTACTTGGCCAGATACGCAGTATTTT.